This T cell receptor beta chain was found in a study of blood T cell repertoires in COVID-19. Study-level background: Researchers got acute and convalescent COVID-19 samples from the United States, Italy and Spain.

This clone came up once. In the study's own analysis: From reference gene primer amplification, estimates of nucleated cell counts were derived. Assay used: immunoSEQ multiplex PCR; TCRdb lists only in-frame clones, some missing. V and J calls plus clone size are reproduced from that table; the DNA served to infer D and trimming. The sample lists roughly 130,000 clones; roughly 84% were seen once. Germline lookup yields CDR1 SGDLS and CDR2 YYNGEE. The CDR3 is 16 amino acids. J gave up 1 base and V 4 bases, and 6 bases lay outside the gene matches. Participants were aged roughly 18 to 89 years from around 26 US areas. Assignment of participants to cohorts was predicated upon participant-reported clinical history.

The J gene is TRBJ2-3, the V gene TRBV9; 10 positions match TRBD2. The specimen sequenced was PBMCs or T cells enriched from blood (not recorded which). This receptor was identified in a middle-aged man with acute COVID-19. CDR3 DNA sequence: TGTGCCAGCAGCTCCCGGCTAGCGGGGGGCACAGATACGCAGTATTTT. It is translated as CASSSRLAGGTDTQYF.